Listed below are T cell receptor beta chains from one sample, sequenced in a study of shared clonotypes between healthy human individuals. TCRdb keeps only in-frame clones here, not all; method: immunoSEQ multiplex PCR. The data show 2,500,000 or so clones, around 90% seen once. Input material: naive CD4+ T cells from PBMCs. The receptors stem from a man aged 18 to 30 in good health. Some clones in this sample may be carry-over from other donors' samples. The CDR3 runs from the conserved cysteine through the conserved F or W. Fields, in order: V gene, J gene, D gene, CDR3 length, clone size, CDR3 DNA, CDR3 protein. The D gene is left open where the match is weak. Only some rows state a clone size, as once, few, many or a class for expanded clones.

>TRBV7-9|TRBJ2-1|-|17|-
TGTGCCAGCAGCTCCACCGGTGGGGGGACCCCGGCTAATGAGCAGTTCTTC
CASSSTGGGTPANEQFF
>TRBV29-1|TRBJ1-1|TRBD1|11|-
TGCAGCGTGGACAGGGGAAGGGAAGCTTTCTTT
CSVDRGREAFF
>TRBV9|TRBJ2-1|TRBD1|14|-
TGTGCCAGCAGCGGACAGGGCCCCTACAATGAGCAGTTCTTC
CASSGQGPYNEQFF
>TRBV29-1|TRBJ2-2|-|13|-
TGCAGCGCTACGACAGGAAGAACCGGGGAGCTGTTTTTT
CSATTGRTGELFF
>TRBV30|TRBJ1-1|-|14|-
TGTGCCTGGGGGACGGGGCGGCGGAACACTGAAGCTTTCTTT
CAWGTGRRNTEAFF
>TRBV4-1|TRBJ1-1|TRBD1|14|-
TGCGCCAGCAGCCCGGGACAGGGTCGAACTGAAGCTTTCTTT
CASSPGQGRTEAFF
>TRBV5-1|TRBJ2-5|-|14|-
TGCGCCAGCAGCCACCCAGGTTTTCAAGAGACCCAGTACTTC
CASSHPGFQETQYF
>TRBV28|TRBJ2-7|-|14|once
TGTGCCAGTTATCATCAAGGCAACGCTTACGAGCAGTACTTC
CASYHQGNAYEQYF
>TRBV4-3|TRBJ2-7|-|15|-
TGCGCCAGCAGCCAAGGACAGTGGAGCTCCTACGAGCAGTACTTC
CASSQGQWSSYEQYF
>TRBV5-1|TRBJ1-6|-|14|-
TGCGCCAGCAGAAATCAGCTAGATAATTCACCCCTCCACTTT
CASRNQLDNSPLHF
>TRBV7-2|TRBJ2-6|TRBD2|18|once
TGTGCCAGCAGCACACTAGCGGGAGGGCCGCAAGGGGCCAACGTCCTGACTTTC
CASSTLAGGPQGANVLTF
>TRBV28|TRBJ1-2|TRBD1|14|once
TGTGCCAGCAGCCAGGGGACAGCTAACTATGGCTACACCTTC
CASSQGTANYGYTF
>TRBV7-9|TRBJ1-5|-|16|-
TGTGCCAGCAGCGCGGCCGGGGTATTGGGCAATCAGCCCCAGCATTTT
CASSAAGVLGNQPQHF
>TRBV30|TRBJ2-3|TRBD2|19|-
TGTGCCTGGAGTGTATTTTCGGGGGGTGGACTAGCGGCAACGGATACGCAGTATTTT
CAWSVFSGGGLAATDTQYF
>TRBV5-1|TRBJ2-3|-|14|-
TGCGCCAGCGGAGCCGGGACATTGACAGATACGCAGTATTTT
CASGAGTLTDTQYF
>TRBV28|TRBJ2-3|TRBD2|13|-
TGTGCCGGCAGTCTAGCGGGCACAGATACGCAGTATTTT
CAGSLAGTDTQYF
>TRBV28|TRBJ2-5|-|13|-
TGTGCCAGCACCATTAGGGGGTTGGAGACCCAGTACTTC
CASTIRGLETQYF
>TRBV7-3|TRBJ2-4|-|15|-
TGTGCCAGCAGCCCAACCGGGACCGTAAAAAACATTCAGTACTTC
CASSPTGTVKNIQYF
>TRBV6-5|TRBJ1-3|-|16|-
TGTGCCAGCAGTTACTCTTGGCAGGGCTCTGGAAACACCATATATTTT
CASSYSWQGSGNTIYF
>TRBV11-3|TRBJ2-7|TRBD2|16|-
TGTGCCAGCAGCCCCCGGGGGGGCGGGAGCTCCTACGAGCAGTACTTC
CASSPRGGGSSYEQYF
>TRBV2|TRBJ2-7|-|13|-
TGTGCCAGCAGCCAAGACTCAGGGGCCGAGCAGTACTTC
CASSQDSGAEQYF
>TRBV30|TRBJ2-2|-|14|-
TGTGCCTGGACGTGGGCCCCGAACACCGGGGAGCTGTTTTTT
CAWTWAPNTGELFF
>TRBV10-3|TRBJ1-1|-|16|-
TGTGCCATCAGTGCGGCAGTCTCGAGTTTGAACACTGAAGCTTTCTTT
CAISAAVSSLNTEAFF
>TRBV18|TRBJ1-2|TRBD1|16|-
TGTGCCAGCTCACCGCTCTGGGACAGGGATAACTATGGCTACACCTTC
CASSPLWDRDNYGYTF
>TRBV7-9|TRBJ1-1|-|15|-
TGTGCCAGCAGCTTAGGGGACCGTTTGAACACTGAAGCTTTCTTT
CASSLGDRLNTEAFF
>TRBV4-2|TRBJ1-2|TRBD1|16|once
TGTGCCAGCAGCCACGGGACAGGGGGGCAAGGGGGTGGCTACACCTTC
CASSHGTGGQGGGYTF
>TRBV9|TRBJ2-2|TRBD2|15|-
TGTGCCAGCAGCGTACGCGGGAGTGGCACCGGGGAGCTGTTTTTT
CASSVRGSGTGELFF
>TRBV4-2|TRBJ2-1|TRBD2|16|-
TGTGCCAGCAGCCAAACGGGGACTAGCGGGAGAAATGAGCAGTTCTTC
CASSQTGTSGRNEQFF
>TRBV28|TRBJ2-6|-|16|-
TGTGCCAGCAGTCCAGGGGCGCTCTCTGGGGCCAACGTCCTGACTTTC
CASSPGALSGANVLTF
>TRBV10-3|TRBJ1-5|-|14|-
TGTGCCATCGGGGACTGGGATGAGGATCAGCCCCAGCATTTT
CAIGDWDEDQPQHF
>TRBV9|TRBJ2-1|TRBD2|16|-
TGTGCCAGCAGCGTTGGTAACCGGGAGGGCCCCAATGAGCAGTTCTTC
CASSVGNREGPNEQFF
>TRBV7-2|TRBJ1-4|TRBD1|15|-
TGTGCCAGCAGCTATTCAGGGGGCAGGTGGGAAAAACTGTTTTTT
CASSYSGGRWEKLFF
>TRBV5-6|TRBJ2-3|-|14|-
TGTGCCAGCAGCTTGGTGAGGGACGCAGATACGCAGTATTTT
CASSLVRDADTQYF
>TRBV4-1|TRBJ2-2|TRBD2|16|-
TGCGCCAGCAGCCGGGGGGCGGGAGGCAACACCGGGGAGCTGTTTTTT
CASSRGAGGNTGELFF
>TRBV10-3|TRBJ1-5|-|15|-
TGTGCCATCAGTGAGGGGGGGGCCTCTAATCAGCCCCAGCATTTT
CAISEGGASNQPQHF
>TRBV10-1|TRBJ2-3|-|14|-
TGCGCCAGCAGTGATGACAGGACCACAGATACGCAGTATTTT
CASSDDRTTDTQYF
>TRBV29-1|TRBJ1-1|-|13|-
TGCAGCGTTGAACGGGTGATGAACACTGAAGCTTTCTTT
CSVERVMNTEAFF
>TRBV28|TRBJ1-4|TRBD1|17|-
TGTGCCAGCAGTTTCCTAACAGGGGGCCCTACTAATGAAAAACTGTTTTTT
CASSFLTGGPTNEKLFF
>TRBV10-3|TRBJ2-5|TRBD1|14|-
TGTGCCATCAGGTCTGACAGGGGGGAGGAGACCCAGTACTTC
CAIRSDRGEETQYF
>TRBV15|TRBJ2-2|-|14|-
TGTGCCACCAGCATGATGAGGTCCACCGGGGAGCTGTTTTTT
CATSMMRSTGELFF